These 23 T cell receptor beta chains share one sample of origin, sequenced in a study of T cell responses to AZD1222 COVID-19 vaccine. Data came from immunoSEQ multiplex PCR; TCRdb stores just in-frame clones and leaves some out. The table records around 160,000 clones, 85% to 95% of them present only once. The input for sequencing was peripheral blood, taken on day 0 of MenACWY control vaccination. Every receptor here comes from an adult in good health.

The CDR3 protein is CASSLFSPLGTEAFF. In nucleotides, the CDR3 is TGTGCCAGCAGTTTATTTTCCCCGTTAGGCACTGAAGCTTTCTTT. The rearrangement links TRBV27 to TRBJ1-1; D is unclear. The germline V and J ends were trimmed by 1 base and 4 bases, with 13 bases remaining between them. Germline V lookup: CDR1 MNHEY, CDR2 SMNVEV (reference sequence). CDR3 length: 15 amino acids.

The CDR3 sequence: CATSKETNHGYTF. CDR3 in DNA: TGTGCCACTTCAAAGGAGACAAACCATGGCTACACCTTC. This sequence joins TRBV10-3 and TRBJ1-2; no clear D gene. Trimming stripped 10 bases from V and 6 bases from J, with 18 bases between. This CDR3 has 13 amino acids. Germline V gene lookup returns CDR1 ENHRY and CDR2 SYGVKD.

The chain combines TRBV7-2 with TRBJ2-2; unclear D gene. Germline lookup yields CDR1 SGHTA and CDR2 FQGNSA. Trimming shortened V by 1 base and J by 1 base, and 7 bases separated the two germline ends. The CDR3 covers 15 residues. This chain's CDR3 is CASSLVGLNTGELFF. Here the CDR3 DNA reads TGTGCCAGCAGCTTAGTGGGATTGAACACCGGGGAGCTGTTTTTT.

V gene TRBV29-1 combines with J gene TRBJ2-6, with D perhaps matching TRBD1 or TRBD2 (6 bases each). With 4 bases removed from V and 3 bases from J, the gap between germline ends came to 13 bases. The V gene's germline CDR1 is SQVTM and CDR2 ANQGSEA. The CDR3 length is 15 residues. CDR3 in amino acids: CSVVGGSSGANVLTF. CDR3 nucleotides: TGCAGCGTTGTAGGGGGGAGTAGTGGGGCCAACGTCCTGACTTTC.

The J gene is TRBJ1-1, the V gene TRBV6-5; the D gene is possibly TRBD1 (5 bases). The germline V gene has CDR1 MNHEY and CDR2 SVGAGI. V dropped 11 bases and J dropped 1 base, with 17 bases sitting between them. CDR3 size: 14 residues. CDR3 nucleotide sequence: TGTGCCTCAGTGGGGCGGCTTCAGAACACTGAAGCTTTCTTT. Its translation is CASVGRLQNTEAFF.

The count of this clone is one. The V call is TRBV27, the J call TRBJ2-2, with 7 bases matching TRBD2. This CDR3 has 16 amino acids. CDR1 is MNHEY, CDR2 SMNVEV, per germline (reference sequence). V shed 2 bases, J shed 1 base, and the junction held 4 bases outside the gene matches. CDR3 DNA sequence: TGTGCCAGCAGTTTACTAGCGGAGAAGAACACCGGGGAGCTGTTTTTT. Translated: CASSLLAEKNTGELFF.

DNA for the CDR3: TGTGCCAGCAGCCCTCCCTCCGGGACAGAATTATATGGCTACACCTTC. Its protein product is CASSPPSGTELYGYTF. The chain recombines TRBV6-2 or TRBV6-3 with TRBJ1-2; 7 nucleotides agree with TRBD1. Germline CDR1 reads MNHEY; CDR2 reads SVGEGT. J lost 5 bases, V lost 6 bases, and 15 bases had no gene match. This CDR3 is 16 amino acids long.

This clone was observed a single time. This chain joins TRBV5-5 and TRBJ2-3; 8 nucleotides agree with TRBD1. Per germline, CDR1 SGHKS and CDR2 YYEKEE (reference sequence). V shed 4 bases, J shed 3 bases, and the junction held 7 bases outside the gene matches. The CDR3 runs 15 residues. The CDR3: CASSNTGGRTDTQYF. The CDR3 DNA sequence: TGTGCCAGCAGCAATACAGGGGGGCGGACAGATACGCAGTATTTT.

V gene TRBV7-8 combines with J gene TRBJ1-1; 8 bases fit TRBD1. CDR1 and CDR2 (germline): SGHVS, FQNEAQ. The J segment lost 1 base and the V segment lost 5 bases, leaving 6 bases of the junction unmatched. This CDR3 has 15 amino acids. The CDR3 here is CASSQRTGQNTEAFF. The CDR3, as DNA: TGTGCCAGCAGCCAACGGACAGGGCAGAACACTGAAGCTTTCTTT. Drawing the rest from reference TRBV7-8 and TRBJ1-1, the complete variable domain is GAGVSQSPRYKVAKRGQDVALRCDPISGHVSLFWYQQALGQGPEFLTYFQNEAQLDKSGLPSDRFFAERPEGSVSTLKIQRTQQEDSAVYLCASSQRTGQNTEAFFGQGTRLTVV.

The chain recombines TRBV27 with TRBJ2-2; the D is unclear. There are 15 residues in the CDR3. V was cut by 7 bases and J by 0 bases, with 12 bases left in between. Looked up from germline, CDR1 is MNHEY and CDR2 is SMNVEV (reference sequence). In DNA form, the CDR3 reads TGTGCCAGCATGAGGCGAGACCCGAACACCGGGGAGCTGTTTTTT. This gives the protein CASMRRDPNTGELFF.

The V call is TRBV14, the J call TRBJ1-6; D unclear. The CDR3 covers 17 residues. Trimming pared 0 bases from V and 9 bases from J, leaving 18 bases between. The germline CDR1 and CDR2 sequences are SGHDN and FVKESK. In nucleotides, the CDR3 is TGTGCCAGCAGCCAAGAAGGTACCAGTCGACTGGGTTCACCCCTCCACTTT. Its protein product is CASSQEGTSRLGSPLHF.

The chain recombines TRBV12-3 or TRBV12-4 with TRBJ1-2; 7 bases align to TRBD1. With 5 bases clipped from V and 3 bases from J, the junction kept 3 bases outside the gene matches. This CDR3 has 13 residues. The CDR3 coding sequence is TGTGCCAGCAGTCCCGACAGGGACTATGGCTACACCTTC. Translating it yields CASSPDRDYGYTF.

The chain couples TRBV28 to TRBJ2-7, with a possible D match to TRBD1 (6 bases). The CDR3 totals 14 residues. Per germline, CDR1 MDHEN and CDR2 SYDVKM. Trimming shortened V by 4 bases and J by 3 bases, and 13 bases separated the two germline ends. CDR3 loop: CASSSAGQLYEQYF. The CDR3, as DNA: TGTGCCAGCAGTTCTGCCGGACAGCTCTACGAGCAGTACTTC. The variable domain in full, completed from reference TRBV28 and TRBJ2-7, reads DVKVTQSSRYLVKRTGEKVFLECVQDMDHENMFWYRQDPGLGLRLIYFSYDVKMKEKGDIPEGYSVSREKKERFSLILESASTNQTSMYLCASSSAGQLYEQYFGPGTRLTVT.

The gene calls are TRBV18 and TRBJ1-5; 7 bases match TRBD1. J gave up 5 bases and V 3 bases, and 4 bases lay outside the gene matches. Germline CDR1 is KGHSH and CDR2 is LQKENI. CDR3 length: 14 residues. CDR3 residues: CASSPYTGDQPQHF. In nucleotides, the CDR3 is TGTGCCAGCTCACCGTACACAGGGGATCAGCCCCAGCATTTT.

The V gene is TRBV29-1, the J gene TRBJ1-1; D is perhaps TRBD1 (6 bases). The V and J ends lost 5 bases and 1 base respectively, with 11 bases between them. The CDR3 has 13 residues. In germline, CDR1 is SQVTM, CDR2 ANQGSEA. The CDR3 bases are TGCAGCGTTTTGGGGACACAGAACACTGAAGCTTTCTTT. Translating it yields CSVLGTQNTEAFF.

The chain employs TRBV29-1 and TRBJ2-7; a weak D match, TRBD2 (5 bases). V lost 0 bases, J lost 3 bases, and 21 bases lay in between. CDR3 length: 17 residues. The germline CDR1 and CDR2 sequences are SQVTM and ANQGSEA. CDR3 bases: TGCAGCGTTGAAGATCCCCTCCGCACCGACGGACTCTACGAGCAGTACTTC. Amino acids: CSVEDPLRTDGLYEQYF.

The chain has TRBV5-1 and TRBJ1-1; perhaps TRBD1 as D (6 bases). Germline V gives CDR1 SGHRS, CDR2 YFSETQ. The CDR3 has 13 residues. V lost 0 bases, J lost 10 bases, and 13 bases lay in between. As DNA, the CDR3 is TGCGCCAGCAGCTTGGGACAGGCAAGCCTAGCTTTCTTT. Translated: CASSLGQASLAFF.

This clone has more than one count but fewer than ten. This chain uses TRBV19 with TRBJ1-5, with D possibly matching TRBD1 (5 bases). The CDR3 contains 15 residues. Germline CDR1 is LNHDA and CDR2 is SQIVND (reference sequence). Trimming stripped 3 bases from V and 2 bases from J, with 11 bases between. The CDR3 reads CASSMRGNGNQPQHF. The CDR3 DNA is TGTGCCAGTAGTATGCGGGGGAACGGCAATCAGCCCCAGCATTTT.

The rearrangement links TRBV6-6 to TRBJ1-4; TRBD1 matches at 9 bases. This CDR3 is 15 amino acids long. The germline CDR1 and CDR2 sequences are MNHNY and SVGAGI (reference sequence). The V and J ends lost 5 bases and 4 bases, in that order; junction bases with no gene match: 5. CDR3 nucleotides: TGTGCCAGCAGTCTTCCGACAGGGGGTAATGAAAAACTGTTTTTT. Amino acid sequence: CASSLPTGGNEKLFF.

The rearrangement links TRBV5-6 to TRBJ1-1; D not certain. The germline V gene has CDR1 SGHDT and CDR2 YYEEEE. The length of the CDR3 is 14 residues. Trimming took off 4 bases at V and 2 bases at J, with 12 bases between the two ends. CDR3 sequence reads: CASSPVGINTEAFF. As DNA, the CDR3 is TGTGCCAGCAGCCCTGTGGGGATCAACACTGAAGCTTTCTTT.

The gene calls are TRBV5-4 and TRBJ1-1; D is perhaps TRBD1 (5 bases). V was pared by 5 bases and J by 4 bases, with 18 bases between. Germline V lookup: CDR1 SGHNT, CDR2 YYREEE (reference sequence). The CDR3 runs to 15 residues. In nucleotides, the CDR3 is TGTGCCAGCAGTCTGACGGGGGAGGCGACCACTGAAGCTTTCTTT. Its protein product is CASSLTGEATTEAFF.

This sequence joins TRBV28 and TRBJ2-7, with 7 bases identical to TRBD1. J gave up 6 bases and V 4 bases, and 9 bases lay outside the gene matches. Germline lookup yields CDR1 MDHEN and CDR2 SYDVKM. This CDR3 comprises 14 residues. CDR3 sequence (DNA): TGTGCCAGCAGTTCCAGGGGGTCAGGGGGCGAGCAGTACTTC. This codes for CASSSRGSGGEQYF.

V usage is TRBV19 and J usage is TRBJ2-7; D call uncertain. The CDR3 has 14 residues. Deletions cut 2 bases from V and 0 bases from J, with 8 bases between. Germline CDR1 is LNHDA and CDR2 is SQIVND (reference sequence). This chain's CDR3 is CASSILFSSYEQYF. The CDR3 region has the DNA TGTGCCAGTAGTATACTTTTCAGCTCCTACGAGCAGTACTTC.